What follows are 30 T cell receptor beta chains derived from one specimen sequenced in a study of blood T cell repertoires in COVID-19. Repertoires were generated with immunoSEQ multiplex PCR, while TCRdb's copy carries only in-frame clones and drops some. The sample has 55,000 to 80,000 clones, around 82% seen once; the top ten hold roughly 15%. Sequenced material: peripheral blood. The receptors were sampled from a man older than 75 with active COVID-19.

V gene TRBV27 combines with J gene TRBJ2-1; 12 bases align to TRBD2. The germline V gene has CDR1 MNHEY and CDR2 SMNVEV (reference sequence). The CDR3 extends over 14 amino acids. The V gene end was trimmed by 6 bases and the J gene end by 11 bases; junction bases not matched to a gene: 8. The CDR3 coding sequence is TGTGCCAGCAGATGGACTAGCGGGACGAGCCAGCAGTTCTTC. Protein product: CASRWTSGTSQQFF.

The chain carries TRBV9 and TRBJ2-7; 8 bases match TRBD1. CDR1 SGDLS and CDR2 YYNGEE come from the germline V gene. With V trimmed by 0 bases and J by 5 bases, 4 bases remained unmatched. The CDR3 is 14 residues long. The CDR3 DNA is TGTGCCAGCAGCGTAGGGCCAGGGGGCGACGAGCAGTACTTC. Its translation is CASSVGPGGDEQYF.

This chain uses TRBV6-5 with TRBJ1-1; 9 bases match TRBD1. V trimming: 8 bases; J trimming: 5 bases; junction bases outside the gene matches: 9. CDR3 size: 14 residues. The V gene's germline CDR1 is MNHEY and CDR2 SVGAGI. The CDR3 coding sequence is TGTGCCAGCGACAGGGGGGCCTTGGGGACTGAAGCTTTCTTT. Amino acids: CASDRGALGTEAFF.

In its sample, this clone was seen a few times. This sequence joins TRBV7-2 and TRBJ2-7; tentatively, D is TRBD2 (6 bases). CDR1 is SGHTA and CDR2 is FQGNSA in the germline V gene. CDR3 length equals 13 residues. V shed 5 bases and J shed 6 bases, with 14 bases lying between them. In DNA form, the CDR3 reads TGTGCCAGCAGCCTTTATATGGGGGGCGAGCAGTACTTC. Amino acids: CASSLYMGGEQYF.

CDR3 coding DNA: TGTGCCAGCCCAAAGGACATCACCGGGGAGCTGTTTTTT. Its translation is CASPKDITGELFF. V and J are TRBV6-5 and TRBJ2-2; perhaps TRBD1 as D (5 bases). V was cut by 8 bases and J by 4 bases, with 11 bases left in between. From germline, CDR1 is MNHEY and CDR2 SVGAGI. The CDR3 extends over 13 amino acids.

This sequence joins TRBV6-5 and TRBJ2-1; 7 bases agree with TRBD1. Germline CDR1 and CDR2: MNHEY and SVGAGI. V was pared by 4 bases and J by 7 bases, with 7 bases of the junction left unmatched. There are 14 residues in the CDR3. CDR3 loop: CASSFDRVRNEQFF. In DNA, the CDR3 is TGTGCCAGCAGTTTCGACAGGGTACGGAATGAGCAGTTCTTC.

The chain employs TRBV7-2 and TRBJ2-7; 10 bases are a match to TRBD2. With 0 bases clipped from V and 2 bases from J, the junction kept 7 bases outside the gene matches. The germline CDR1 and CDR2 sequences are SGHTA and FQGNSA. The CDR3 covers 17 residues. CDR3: CASSLAGSSGRPYEQYF. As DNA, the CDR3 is TGTGCCAGCAGCTTAGCGGGGTCTAGCGGGAGACCCTACGAGCAGTACTTC.

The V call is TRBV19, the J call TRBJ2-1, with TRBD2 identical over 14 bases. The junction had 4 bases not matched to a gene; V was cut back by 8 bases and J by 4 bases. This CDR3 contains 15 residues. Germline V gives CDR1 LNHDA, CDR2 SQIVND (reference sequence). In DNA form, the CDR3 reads TGTGCCAGTGGCCGACTAGCGGGAGGGTACAATGAGCAGTTCTTC. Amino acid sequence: CASGRLAGGYNEQFF.

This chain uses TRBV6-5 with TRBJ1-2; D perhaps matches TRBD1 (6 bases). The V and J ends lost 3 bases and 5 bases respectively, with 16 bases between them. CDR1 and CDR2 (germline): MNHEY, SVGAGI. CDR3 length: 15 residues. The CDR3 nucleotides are TGTGCCAGCAGTTATGGGACACTAGGGGAATATGGCTACACCTTC. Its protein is CASSYGTLGEYGYTF.

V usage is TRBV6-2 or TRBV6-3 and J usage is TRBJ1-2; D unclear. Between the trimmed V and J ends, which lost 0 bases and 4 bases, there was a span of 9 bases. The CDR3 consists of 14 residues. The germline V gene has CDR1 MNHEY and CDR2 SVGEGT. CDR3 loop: CASSYSGGSYGYTF. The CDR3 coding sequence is TGTGCCAGCAGTTACTCGGGAGGGTCCTATGGCTACACCTTC.

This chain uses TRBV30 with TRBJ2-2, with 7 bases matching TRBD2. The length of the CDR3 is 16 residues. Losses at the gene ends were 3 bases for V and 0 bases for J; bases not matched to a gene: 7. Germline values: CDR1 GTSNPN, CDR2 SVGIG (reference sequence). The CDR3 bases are TGTGCCTGGAGGACTAGCAGAGTCGCGAACACCGGGGAGCTGTTTTTT. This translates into CAWRTSRVANTGELFF.

CDR3 sequence: CASRATGTGETQYF. CDR3 nucleotide sequence: TGTGCCAGTAGGGCAACCGGGACAGGAGAGACCCAGTACTTC. The chain has TRBV19 and TRBJ2-5; TRBD1 agrees at 8 bases. Germline-derived CDR1 and CDR2 are LNHDA and SQIVND (reference sequence). V lost 6 bases and J lost 4; bases outside the gene matches: 7. This CDR3 is 14 amino acids long. Full variable domain (missing parts from reference TRBV19 and TRBJ2-5): DGGITQSPKYLFRKEGQNVTLSCEQNLNHDAMYWYRQDPGQGLRLIYYSQIVNDFQKGDIAEGYSVSREKKESFPLTVTSAQKNPTAFYLCASRATGTGETQYFGPGTRLLVL.

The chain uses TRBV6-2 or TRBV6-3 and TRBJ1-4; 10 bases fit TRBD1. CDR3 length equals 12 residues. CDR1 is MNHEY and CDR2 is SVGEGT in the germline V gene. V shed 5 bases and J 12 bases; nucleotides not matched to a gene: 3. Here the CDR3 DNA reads TGTGCCAGCAGTACCGGGACAGGGGAACTGTTTTTT. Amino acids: CASSTGTGELFF.

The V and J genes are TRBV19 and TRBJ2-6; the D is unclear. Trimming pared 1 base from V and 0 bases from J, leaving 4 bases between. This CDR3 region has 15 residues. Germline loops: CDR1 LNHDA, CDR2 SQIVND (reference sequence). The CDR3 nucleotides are TGTGCCAGTAGTATAGGTAGCTCTGGGGCCAACGTCCTGACTTTC. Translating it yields CASSIGSSGANVLTF.

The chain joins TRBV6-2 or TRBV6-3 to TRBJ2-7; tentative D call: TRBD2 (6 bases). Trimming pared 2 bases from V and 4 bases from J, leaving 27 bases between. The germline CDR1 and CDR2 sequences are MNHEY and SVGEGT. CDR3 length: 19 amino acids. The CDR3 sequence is CASSYGRDSGLGIKYEQYF. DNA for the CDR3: TGTGCCAGCAGTTACGGTCGGGATTCGGGACTTGGAATAAAATACGAGCAGTACTTC.

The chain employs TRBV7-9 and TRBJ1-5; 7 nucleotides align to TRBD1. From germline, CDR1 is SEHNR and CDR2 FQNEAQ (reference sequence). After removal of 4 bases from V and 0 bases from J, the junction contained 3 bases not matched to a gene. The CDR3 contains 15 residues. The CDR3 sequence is CASSSGGYSNQPQHF. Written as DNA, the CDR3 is TGTGCCAGCAGCTCAGGGGGATATAGCAATCAGCCCCAGCATTTT.

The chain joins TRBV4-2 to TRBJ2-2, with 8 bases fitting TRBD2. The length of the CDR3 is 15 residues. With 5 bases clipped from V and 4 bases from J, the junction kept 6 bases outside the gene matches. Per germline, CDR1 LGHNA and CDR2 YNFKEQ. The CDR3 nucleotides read TGTGCCAGCAGCTACGGGACTAGAGGCACCGGGGAGCTGTTTTTT. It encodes CASSYGTRGTGELFF.

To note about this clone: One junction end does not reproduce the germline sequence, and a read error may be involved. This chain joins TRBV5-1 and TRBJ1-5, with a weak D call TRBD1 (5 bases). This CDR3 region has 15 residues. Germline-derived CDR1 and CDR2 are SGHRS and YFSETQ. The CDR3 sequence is CASTLGPGGNQPQHF. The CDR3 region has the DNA TGCGCCAGCACCTTGGGTCCGGGGGGCAATCAGCCCCAGCATTTT.

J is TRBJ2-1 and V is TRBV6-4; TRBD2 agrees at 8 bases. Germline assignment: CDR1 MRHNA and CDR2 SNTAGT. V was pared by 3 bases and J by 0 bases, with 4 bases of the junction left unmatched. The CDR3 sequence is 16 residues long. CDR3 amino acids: CASSEELAASYNEQFF. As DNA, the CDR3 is TGTGCCAGCAGTGAGGAACTAGCGGCCTCCTACAATGAGCAGTTCTTC.

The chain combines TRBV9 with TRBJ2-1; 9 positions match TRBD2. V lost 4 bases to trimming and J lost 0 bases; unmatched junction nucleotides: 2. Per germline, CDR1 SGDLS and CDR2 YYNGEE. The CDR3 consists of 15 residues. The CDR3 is CASSRLAASYNEQFF. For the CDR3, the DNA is TGTGCCAGCAGCCGACTAGCGGCCTCCTACAATGAGCAGTTCTTC.

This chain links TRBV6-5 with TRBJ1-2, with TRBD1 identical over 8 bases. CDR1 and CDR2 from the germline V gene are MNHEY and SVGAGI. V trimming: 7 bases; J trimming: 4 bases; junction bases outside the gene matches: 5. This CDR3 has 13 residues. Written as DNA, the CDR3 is TGTGCCAGCACCCCAGACAGGGGCTATGGCTACACCTTC. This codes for CASTPDRGYGYTF.

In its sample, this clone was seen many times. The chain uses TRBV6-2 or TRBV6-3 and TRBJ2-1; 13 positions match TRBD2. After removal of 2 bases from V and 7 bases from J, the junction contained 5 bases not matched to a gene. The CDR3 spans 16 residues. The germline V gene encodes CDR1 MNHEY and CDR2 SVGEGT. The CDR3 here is CASSYGLAGVINEQFF. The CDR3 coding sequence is TGTGCCAGCAGTTACGGACTAGCGGGAGTCATTAATGAGCAGTTCTTC.

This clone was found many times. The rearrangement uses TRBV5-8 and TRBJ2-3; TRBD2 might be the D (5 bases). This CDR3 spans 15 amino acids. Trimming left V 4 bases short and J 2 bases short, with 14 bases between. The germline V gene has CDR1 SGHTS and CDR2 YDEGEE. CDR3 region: CASSPLGSFTDTQYF. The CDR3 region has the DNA TGTGCCAGCAGCCCTCTAGGGAGTTTCACAGATACGCAGTATTTT.

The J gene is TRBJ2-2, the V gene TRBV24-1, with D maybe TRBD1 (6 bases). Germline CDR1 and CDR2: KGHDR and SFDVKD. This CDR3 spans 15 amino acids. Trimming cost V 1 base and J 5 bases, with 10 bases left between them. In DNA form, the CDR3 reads TGTGCCACCAGTGATTTTGGGACATCAACCGGGGAGCTGTTTTTT. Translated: CATSDFGTSTGELFF.

The CDR3 is CASSVTGVHTDTQYF. The CDR3 DNA reads as TGTGCCAGCAGCGTTACAGGGGTACACACAGATACGCAGTATTTT. The V and J genes are TRBV9 and TRBJ2-3; TRBD1 agrees at 7 bases. The CDR3 covers 15 residues. Germline lookup yields CDR1 SGDLS and CDR2 YYNGEE. Trimming at V came to 2 bases and at J to 2 bases, leaving 5 bases not matched to a gene.

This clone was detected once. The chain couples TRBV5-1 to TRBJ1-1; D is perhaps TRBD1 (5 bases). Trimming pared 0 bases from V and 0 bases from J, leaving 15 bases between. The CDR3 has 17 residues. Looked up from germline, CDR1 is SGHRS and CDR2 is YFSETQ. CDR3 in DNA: TGCGCCAGCAGCTTGGGTGAGGCAGGGTCGATGAACACTGAAGCTTTCTTT. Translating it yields CASSLGEAGSMNTEAFF.

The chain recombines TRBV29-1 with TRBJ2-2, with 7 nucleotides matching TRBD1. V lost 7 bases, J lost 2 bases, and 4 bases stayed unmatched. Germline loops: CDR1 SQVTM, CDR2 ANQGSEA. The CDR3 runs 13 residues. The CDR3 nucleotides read TGCAGCGCGGGACAGCTCAACACCGGGGAGCTGTTTTTT. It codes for CSAGQLNTGELFF.

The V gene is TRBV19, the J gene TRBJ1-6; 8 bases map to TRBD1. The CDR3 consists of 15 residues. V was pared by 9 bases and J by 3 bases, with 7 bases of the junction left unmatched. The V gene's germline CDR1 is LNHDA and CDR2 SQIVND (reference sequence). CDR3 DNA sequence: TGTGCCAGCCACCAGGGGGCCTTCTATAATTCACCCCTCCACTTT. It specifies CASHQGAFYNSPLHF.

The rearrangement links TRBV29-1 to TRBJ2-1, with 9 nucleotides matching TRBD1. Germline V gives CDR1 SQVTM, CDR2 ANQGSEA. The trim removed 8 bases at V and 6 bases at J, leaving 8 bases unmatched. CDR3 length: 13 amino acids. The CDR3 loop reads CSTGQGQFNEQFF. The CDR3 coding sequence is TGCAGCACGGGACAGGGTCAATTCAATGAGCAGTTCTTC.

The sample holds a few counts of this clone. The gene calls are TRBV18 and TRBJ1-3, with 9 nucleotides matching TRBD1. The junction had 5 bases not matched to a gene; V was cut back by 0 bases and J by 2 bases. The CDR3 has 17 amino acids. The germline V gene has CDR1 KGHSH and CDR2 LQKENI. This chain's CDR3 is CASSPPSWDRAGNTIYF. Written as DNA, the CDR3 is TGTGCCAGCTCACCACCATCATGGGACAGGGCTGGAAACACCATATATTTT.